The rows below give T cell receptor beta chains drawn from one sample of a study of OX40 agonist ivuxolimab in advanced cancers. Some clones are missing from TCRdb's copy, which holds only in-frame ones; the method was immunoSEQ multiplex PCR. The sample carries about 77,000 clones, approximately 94% recorded once. The starting material was CD4+ or CD8+ T cells sorted from blood, obtained in a trial of the OX40 agonist ivuxolimab. Every receptor here comes from an adult with an advanced solid tumor such as melanoma, head and neck, liver or kidney cancer. Both conserved end residues are part of each CDR3. Fields, in order: V gene, D gene, J gene, clone size, CDR3 protein, CDR3 DNA. A D gene is named only where the DNA matches it firmly. Only some rows state a clone size, as once, few, many or a class for expanded clones.

V: TRBV28; D: TRBD2; J: TRBJ2-1; size: NA; CDR3: CASSLSGSSHNEQFF; DNA: TGTGCCAGCAGTTTAAGCGGGAGCTCCCACAATGAGCAGTTCTTC
V: TRBV6-4; D: NA; J: TRBJ2-1; size: once; CDR3: CASSDLAANPNEQFF; DNA: TGTGCCAGCAGTGACTTAGCGGCGAACCCCAATGAGCAGTTCTTC
V: TRBV5-1; D: NA; J: TRBJ2-5; size: NA; CDR3: CASSGTTAKETQYF; DNA: TGCGCCAGCAGCGGGACAACCGCAAAAGAGACCCAGTACTTC
V: TRBV19; D: NA; J: TRBJ1-1; size: NA; CDR3: CASTPPGKGEAFF; DNA: TGTGCCAGTACCCCACCGGGGAAAGGTGAAGCTTTCTTT
V: TRBV10-1; D: TRBD1; J: TRBJ2-1; size: NA; CDR3: CASRNRGQSNNEQFF; DNA: TGCGCCAGCAGGAACAGGGGGCAATCCAACAATGAGCAGTTCTTC
V: TRBV19; D: NA; J: TRBJ1-5; size: NA; CDR3: CASKEILGNQPQHF; DNA: TGTGCCAGTAAGGAGATTCTAGGCAATCAGCCCCAGCATTTT
V: TRBV5-1; D: TRBD2; J: TRBJ2-3; size: NA; CDR3: CASSGLASADTQYF; DNA: TGCGCCAGCAGCGGACTAGCGAGCGCAGATACGCAGTATTTT
V: TRBV18; D: TRBD1; J: TRBJ1-2; size: NA; CDR3: CASSPSGTENYGYTF; DNA: TGTGCCAGCTCACCATCCGGGACAGAAAACTATGGCTACACCTTC
V: TRBV7-9; D: TRBD1; J: TRBJ2-7; size: NA; CDR3: CASSLSGQGYEQYF; DNA: TGTGCCAGCAGCTTAAGCGGACAGGGGTACGAGCAGTACTTC
V: TRBV7-2; D: NA; J: TRBJ2-5; size: NA; CDR3: CASSFQQGRQETQYF; DNA: TGTGCCAGCAGCTTCCAGCAGGGGAGGCAAGAGACCCAGTACTTC
V: TRBV7-8; D: NA; J: TRBJ2-7; size: once; CDR3: CASSLQTATYEQYF; DNA: TGTGCCAGCAGCCTTCAGACAGCCACCTACGAGCAGTACTTC
V: TRBV12-5; D: TRBD1; J: TRBJ1-2; size: NA; CDR3: CASGLGGTGGYTF; DNA: TGTGCTAGTGGTTTGGGCGGGACAGGGGGCTACACCTTC
V: TRBV19; D: TRBD1; J: TRBJ1-2; size: NA; CDR3: CASSIVGQGSSGYTF; DNA: TGTGCCAGTAGTATAGTGGGACAGGGGTCCAGTGGCTACACCTTC
V: TRBV5-6; D: NA; J: TRBJ2-2; size: NA; CDR3: CASSLALTGELFF; DNA: TGTGCCAGCAGCTTGGCCCTTACCGGGGAGCTGTTTTTT
V: TRBV7-3; D: TRBD1; J: TRBJ1-2; size: NA; CDR3: CASSRGQGYGYTF; DNA: TGTGCCAGCAGCCGCGGACAGGGCTATGGCTACACCTTC
V: TRBV9; D: NA; J: TRBJ1-3; size: NA; CDR3: CASSAGLAGNTIYF; DNA: TGTGCCAGCAGCGCGGGGTTGGCTGGAAACACCATATATTTT
V: TRBV6-1; D: NA; J: TRBJ1-4; size: NA; CDR3: CASLGREREKLFF; DNA: TGTGCCAGCCTGGGGAGGGAGAGAGAAAAACTGTTTTTT
V: TRBV9; D: TRBD1; J: TRBJ2-2; size: NA; CDR3: CASSAGTGRAGELFF; DNA: TGTGCCAGCAGCGCGGGGACAGGGAGGGCCGGGGAGCTGTTTTTT
V: TRBV4-2; D: NA; J: TRBJ2-1; size: NA; CDR3: CASSQGFALVEHEQFF; DNA: TGTGCCAGCAGCCAGGGATTTGCCCTCGTTGAGCATGAGCAGTTCTTC
V: TRBV2; D: NA; J: TRBJ2-7; size: NA; CDR3: CASSLLAYEQYF; DNA: TGTGCCAGCAGTTTACTAGCCTACGAGCAGTACTTC
V: TRBV7-2; D: NA; J: TRBJ1-4; size: NA; CDR3: CASSANHGGGEKLFF; DNA: TGTGCCAGCAGCGCCAATCATGGGGGGGGAGAAAAACTGTTTTTT
V: TRBV5-1; D: TRBD2; J: TRBJ2-2; size: NA; CDR3: CASSLTLAGGSTGELFF; DNA: TGCGCCAGCAGCTTGACCCTAGCGGGAGGATCCACCGGGGAGCTGTTTTTT
V: TRBV18; D: TRBD1; J: TRBJ2-7; size: once; CDR3: CASSPPKDRVSYEQYF; DNA: TGTGCCAGCTCACCACCAAAAGACAGGGTATCCTACGAGCAGTACTTC
V: TRBV11-3; D: NA; J: TRBJ1-2; size: NA; CDR3: CASSFGRGANYGYTF; DNA: TGTGCCAGCAGCTTCGGGCGGGGGGCAAACTATGGCTACACCTTC
V: TRBV7-3; D: TRBD1; J: TRBJ2-1; size: NA; CDR3: CASSTNRDSNEQFF; DNA: TGTGCCAGCAGCACAAACCGGGACAGCAATGAGCAGTTCTTC
V: TRBV5-6; D: NA; J: TRBJ2-3; size: NA; CDR3: CASSLFGTQYF; DNA: TGTGCCAGCAGCTTGTTTGGTACGCAGTATTTT
V: TRBV27; D: NA; J: TRBJ2-7; size: few; CDR3: CASSYLEGEQYF; DNA: TGTGCCAGCAGTTACCTAGAGGGGGAGCAGTACTTC
V: TRBV29-1; D: NA; J: TRBJ2-1; size: NA; CDR3: CSVGMTSGLQFF; DNA: TGCAGCGTTGGTATGACTAGTGGACTGCAGTTCTTC
V: TRBV28; D: NA; J: TRBJ2-1; size: NA; CDR3: CASSHRGGSYNEQFF; DNA: TGTGCCAGCAGCCACAGGGGGGGGTCCTACAATGAGCAGTTCTTC
V: TRBV7-8; D: TRBD2; J: TRBJ2-2; size: NA; CDR3: CASSSPGLAGVGTGELFF; DNA: TGTGCCAGCAGCTCACCGGGACTAGCGGGAGTCGGGACCGGGGAGCTGTTTTTT
V: TRBV27; D: NA; J: TRBJ2-2; size: NA; CDR3: CAIESPSRFFF; DNA: TGTGCCATCGAAAGCCCTTCGAGGTTCTTTTTT
V: TRBV5-1; D: NA; J: TRBJ2-3; size: NA; CDR3: CASSLAVRRDHGTQYF; DNA: TGCGCCAGCAGCTTGGCGGTTCGGCGGGACCACGGGACGCAGTATTTT
V: TRBV30; D: TRBD2; J: TRBJ2-2; size: NA; CDR3: CAWTRFILAGGPNTGELFF; DNA: TGTGCCTGGACTAGATTTATCTTAGCGGGAGGTCCGAACACCGGGGAGCTGTTTTTT
V: TRBV6-5; D: TRBD2; J: TRBJ2-7; size: NA; CDR3: CASTKTSGSYEQYF; DNA: TGTGCCAGCACCAAGACTAGCGGTTCCTACGAGCAGTACTTC
V: TRBV6-5; D: TRBD1; J: TRBJ1-1; size: NA; CDR3: CASRDRSEAFF; DNA: TGTGCCAGCAGGGACAGGAGTGAAGCTTTCTTT
V: TRBV28; D: NA; J: TRBJ2-5; size: NA; CDR3: CASRGSYGSQYF; DNA: TGTGCCAGCAGGGGGAGCTACGGGTCCCAGTACTTC
V: TRBV4-3; D: TRBD1; J: TRBJ1-2; size: once; CDR3: CASSQGTGGKANYGYTF; DNA: TGCGCCAGCAGCCAAGGGACAGGGGGTAAAGCTAACTATGGCTACACCTTC
V: TRBV20-1; D: NA; J: TRBJ2-1; size: NA; CDR3: CSAGIGGQFF; DNA: TGCAGTGCCGGAATAGGAGGGCAGTTCTTC
V: TRBV28; D: TRBD1; J: TRBJ2-1; size: NA; CDR3: CASSIGDRGNEQFF; DNA: TGTGCCAGCAGTATCGGTGACAGGGGGAATGAGCAGTTCTTC
V: TRBV11-3; D: TRBD2; J: TRBJ2-1; size: many; CDR3: CATLGLAGGNEQFF; DNA: TGTGCCACCTTGGGGCTAGCGGGAGGCAATGAGCAGTTCTTC
V: TRBV9; D: NA; J: TRBJ2-7; size: once; CDR3: CASSTTGTFYEQYF; DNA: TGTGCCAGCAGTACGACCGGGACCTTTTACGAGCAGTACTTC
V: TRBV4-2; D: TRBD2; J: TRBJ2-1; size: NA; CDR3: CASSQESSGKYNEQFF; DNA: TGTGCCAGCAGCCAAGAATCTAGCGGGAAATACAATGAGCAGTTCTTC
V: TRBV21-1; D: NA; J: TRBJ2-7; size: once; CDR3: CASSKRDNSYEQYF; DNA: TGTGCCAGCAGCAAACGGGACAACTCCTACGAGCAGTACTTC
V: TRBV28; D: TRBD2; J: TRBJ2-1; size: NA; CDR3: CASRRLAAYNEQFF; DNA: TGTGCCAGCAGACGACTAGCGGCTTACAATGAGCAGTTCTTC
V: TRBV7-8; D: TRBD1; J: TRBJ1-4; size: NA; CDR3: CASSRQGTNEKLFF; DNA: TGTGCCAGCAGCCGACAGGGGACTAATGAAAAACTGTTTTTT
V: TRBV28; D: TRBD1; J: TRBJ2-7; size: NA; CDR3: CASTRGGRQDKQYF; DNA: TGTGCCAGCACCCGAGGGGGCCGCCAGGATAAGCAGTACTTC
V: TRBV7-3; D: NA; J: TRBJ2-7; size: NA; CDR3: CASSLGKVAIYEQYF; DNA: TGTGCCAGCAGCTTGGGTAAAGTGGCTATATACGAGCAGTACTTC
V: TRBV5-1; D: TRBD1; J: TRBJ2-3; size: NA; CDR3: CASSTDRRGDTQYF; DNA: TGCGCCAGCAGCACGGACAGGCGTGGGGATACGCAGTATTTT